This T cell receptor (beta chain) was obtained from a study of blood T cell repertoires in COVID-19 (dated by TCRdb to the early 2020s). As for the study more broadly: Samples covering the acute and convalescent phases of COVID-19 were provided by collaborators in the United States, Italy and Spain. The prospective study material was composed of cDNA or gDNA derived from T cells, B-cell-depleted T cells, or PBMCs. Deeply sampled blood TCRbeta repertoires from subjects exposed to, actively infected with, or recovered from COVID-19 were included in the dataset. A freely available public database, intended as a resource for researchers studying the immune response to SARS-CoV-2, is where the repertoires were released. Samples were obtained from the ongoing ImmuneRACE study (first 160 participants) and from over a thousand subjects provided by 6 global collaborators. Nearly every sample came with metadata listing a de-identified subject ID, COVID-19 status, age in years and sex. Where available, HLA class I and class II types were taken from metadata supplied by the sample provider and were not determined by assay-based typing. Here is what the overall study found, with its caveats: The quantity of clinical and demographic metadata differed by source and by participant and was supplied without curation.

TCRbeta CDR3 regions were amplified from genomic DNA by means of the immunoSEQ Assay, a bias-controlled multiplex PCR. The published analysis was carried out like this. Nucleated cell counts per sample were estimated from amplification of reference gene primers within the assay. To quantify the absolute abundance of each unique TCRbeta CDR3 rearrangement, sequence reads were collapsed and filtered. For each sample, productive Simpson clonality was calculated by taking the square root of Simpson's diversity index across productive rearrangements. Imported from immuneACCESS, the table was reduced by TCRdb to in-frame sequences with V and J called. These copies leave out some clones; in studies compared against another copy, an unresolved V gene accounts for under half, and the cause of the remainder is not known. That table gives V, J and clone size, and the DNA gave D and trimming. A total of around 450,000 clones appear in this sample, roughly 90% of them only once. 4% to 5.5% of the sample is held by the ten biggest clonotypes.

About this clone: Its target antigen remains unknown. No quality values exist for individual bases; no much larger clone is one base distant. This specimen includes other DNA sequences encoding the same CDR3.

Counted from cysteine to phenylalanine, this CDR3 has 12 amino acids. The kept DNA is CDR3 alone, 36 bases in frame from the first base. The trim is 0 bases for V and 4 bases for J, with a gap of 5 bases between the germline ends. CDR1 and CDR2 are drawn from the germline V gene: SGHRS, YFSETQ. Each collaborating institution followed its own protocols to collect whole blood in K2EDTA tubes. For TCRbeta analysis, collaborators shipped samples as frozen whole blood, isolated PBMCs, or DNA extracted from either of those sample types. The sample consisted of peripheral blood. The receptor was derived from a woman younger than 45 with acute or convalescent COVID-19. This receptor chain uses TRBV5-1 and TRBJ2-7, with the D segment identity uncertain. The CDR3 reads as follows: CASSLDGYEQYF. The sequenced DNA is TGCGCCAGCAGCTTGGACGGGTACGAGCAGTACTTC.